This T cell receptor beta chain was sequenced during a study of post-analysis software for immune sequencing data. Whole-study context: Several disease courses (relapsing-remitting, secondary progressive and progressive-relapsing) of multiple sclerosis were included. Study-wide findings and caveats: Elevated frequency relative to controls characterized four or five TRBV segments in patients, TRBV5-6, TRBV5-1 and TRBV20-1 among them. Controls showed significantly higher normalized Chao1 diversity than did multiple sclerosis patients.

V dropped 2 bases and J dropped 7; count of bases not matched to a gene: 8. Germline values: CDR1 SGHDT, CDR2 YYEEEE. The CDR3 covers 15 residues. Unique molecular identifiers were built into the TCR beta cDNA libraries. The source material, roughly 0.9 to 10 million T cells, gave rise to about 460,000 cDNA molecules. Each CDR3 protein gets one entry after TCRdb re-called the PCR reads with MiXCR. The sample records 820,000 or so distinct CDR3 sequences, roughly 58% being singletons. About this clonotype: The antigen is unknown.

This sequence was found in a girl between 5 and 17 years old with multiple sclerosis. The sequencing sample was made of blood. The chain links TRBV5-6 to TRBJ2-2; the match to TRBD2 covers 7 bases. CDR3 residues: CASSFPAGVHGELFF. CDR3 bases: TGTGCCAGCAGCTTTCCCGCGGGAGTTCACGGGGAGCTGTTTTTT.